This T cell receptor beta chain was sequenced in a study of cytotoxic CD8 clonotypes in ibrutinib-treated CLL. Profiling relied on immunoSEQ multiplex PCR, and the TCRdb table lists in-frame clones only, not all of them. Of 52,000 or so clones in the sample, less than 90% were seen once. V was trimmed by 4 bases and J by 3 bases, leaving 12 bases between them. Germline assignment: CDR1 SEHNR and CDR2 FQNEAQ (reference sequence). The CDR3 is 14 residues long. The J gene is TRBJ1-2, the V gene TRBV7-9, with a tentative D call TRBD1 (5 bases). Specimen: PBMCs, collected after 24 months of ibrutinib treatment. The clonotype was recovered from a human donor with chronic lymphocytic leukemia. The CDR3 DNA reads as TGTGCCAGCAGCTCAGCGACAGCTCACTATGGCTACACCTTC. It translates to CASSSATAHYGYTF.